There are many counts of the clone carrying this T cell receptor (beta chain). What it binds is not known. Blood draws of 5.5 to 6 milliliters of peripheral blood occurred at each of two time points. It was by two-round multiplex PCR that TCR beta CDR3 was amplified from genomic DNA. Primers specific to each TRBV and TRBJ gene drove first-round PCR. TCRdb ran MiXCR on the multiplex PCR reads and lists one entry per CDR3 protein. In the table there are about 51,000 distinct CDR3 sequences, 30% to 35% of which are singletons. This CDR3 comprises 14 residues. Germline-derived CDR1 and CDR2 are SGHAT and FQNNGV. The germline V and J ends were trimmed by 0 bases and 6 bases, with 8 bases remaining between them. This sample is drawn from a study of prognosis after radiotherapy for stage I lung cancer. As for the study in general: Medical inoperability applied to all of the non-small cell lung cancer patients. The 13 male and 6 female patients were aged about 50 to 95, median around 78 years.

Whole-study results and caveats: Median unique TCR clones dropped from roughly 10,000 to 7,000 after stereotactic body radiation therapy.

J is TRBJ2-2 and V is TRBV11-2; D gene ambiguous. The sample here was PBMCs, taken before or after stereotactic body radiation therapy (not recorded which). The clonotype comes from a donor aged 50 or older with non-small cell lung cancer. CDR3 sequence: CASSLDLVSGELFF. CDR3 sequence (DNA): TGTGCCAGCAGCTTAGACTTGGTCTCCGGGGAGCTGTTTTTT.